Listed here are 20 T cell receptor beta chains from one sample, sequenced in a study of T cells in Graves' hyperthyroidism and ophthalmopathy. There were TCR beta CDR3 regions amplified from RNA transcripts. First-round RT-PCR of the TCR CDR3 relied on the HTBI primer set. One entry per CDR3 protein results from TCRdb running MiXCR on the multiplex PCR reads. The data show about 200,000 distinct CDR3 sequences, 15% to 20% seen once. Material for sequencing was blood. Receptors originate from a man in his forties with Graves' hyperthyroidism.

This clonotype has a count of ten or more. The gene calls are TRBV12-3 or TRBV12-4 and TRBJ1-1; D is perhaps TRBD1 (6 bases). This CDR3 region has 14 residues. The V end lost 5 bases, the J end lost 7 bases, and 17 bases lay between the germline ends. Here the CDR3 reads CASSRQGGTNEAFF. The CDR3 nucleotides read TGTGCCAGCAGTCGTCAGGGCGGGACAAATGAAGCTTTCTTT.

This clonotype was counted a few times. V usage is TRBV6-2 or TRBV6-3 and J usage is TRBJ1-5; D is undetermined. Trimming removed 7 bases from V and 5 bases from J, with 9 bases in between. There are 12 residues in the CDR3. Looked up from germline, CDR1 is MNHEY and CDR2 is SVGEGT. The CDR3 bases are TGTGCCAGCAACGGGATTTATCAGCCCCAGCATTTT. This codes for CASNGIYQPQHF.

This clonotype has just a few counts. At one of its ends the junction is not consistent with the germline gene, which may arise from a read error. The chain joins TRBV24-1 to TRBJ2-2, with no clear D. The CDR3 consists of 13 residues. The V gene's germline CDR1 is KGHDR and CDR2 SFDVKD. The CDR3 nucleotides are TGTGCCACCAGTAATTTGGCGGCCGGGGAGCTGTTTTTT. Its translation: CATSNLAAGELFF.

Note on this clonotype: A read error may produce the germline difference seen at one junction end. This chain joins TRBV7-2 and TRBJ1-1; D not resolved. CDR1 and CDR2 (germline): SGHTA, FQGNSA. CDR3 length: 13 amino acids. The CDR3 sequence: CAGSYRRNTEAFF. In DNA form, the CDR3 reads TGTGCCGGCAGCTACCGGCGAAACACTGAAGCTTTCTTT.

This clonotype occurred many times. V is TRBV28 and J is TRBJ1-2; 8 positions match TRBD1. The CDR3 totals 17 residues. The V gene's germline CDR1 is MDHEN and CDR2 SYDVKM. With 6 bases clipped from V and 0 bases from J, the junction kept 12 bases outside the gene matches. CDR3 nucleotide sequence: TGTGCCAGCAGCCGCTCCGATACAGGGGGAGCTAACTATGGCTACACCTTC. Translation: CASSRSDTGGANYGYTF.

Many counts were recorded for this clonotype. The chain employs TRBV7-2 and TRBJ2-7; no reliable D call. The CDR3 extends over 11 amino acids. Germline V gives CDR1 SGHTA, CDR2 FQGNSA. The V end lost 0 bases, the J end lost 5 bases, and 2 bases lay between the germline ends. The CDR3 DNA is TGTGCCAGCAGCTTAGCGCACGAGCAGTACTTC. Translating it yields CASSLAHEQYF.

The J gene is TRBJ1-2, the V gene TRBV11-2; perhaps TRBD1 as D (5 bases). V was trimmed by 0 bases and J by 3 bases, leaving 14 bases between them. The CDR3 consists of 16 residues. CDR1 and CDR2 (germline): SGHAT, FQNNGV. CDR3 amino acids: CASSLDFARVDYGYTF. The DNA of the CDR3 is TGTGCCAGCAGCTTAGATTTTGCCAGGGTGGACTATGGCTACACCTTC.

This clonotype was seen ten or more times. The chain employs TRBV11-2 and TRBJ2-5; no definite D call. CDR1 SGHAT and CDR2 FQNNGV come from the germline V gene. Trimming cost V 0 bases and J 0 bases, with 5 bases left between them. The CDR3 runs to 14 residues. The CDR3, as DNA: TGTGCCAGCAGCTTAGATCCAAACCAAGAGACCCAGTACTTC. Its translation: CASSLDPNQETQYF.

As concerns this clonotype: With a much larger clone just one base away, this may be a read error. This sequence joins TRBV5-4 and TRBJ2-7; tentative D call: TRBD1 (6 bases). Germline V CDR1 and CDR2: SGHNT, YYREEE (reference sequence). V lost 3 bases and J lost 4, with 17 bases in between. The CDR3 length is 15 residues. The CDR3 spells CASSSPRDGTYEQYF. In DNA, the CDR3 is TGTGCCAGCAGCTCTCCCCGGGACGGGACATACGAGCAGTACTTC.

A few counts support this clonotype. The chain uses TRBV7-2 and TRBJ1-4; no definite D call. In germline, CDR1 is SGHTA, CDR2 FQGNSA. This CDR3 is 14 amino acids long. V dropped 1 base and J dropped 6 bases, with 9 bases sitting between them. The CDR3 nucleotides are TGTGCCAGCAGCTTAGGGGCGGGTTATGAAAAACTGTTTTTT. Translating gives CASSLGAGYEKLFF.

This clonotype was recorded many times. The chain joins TRBV6-2 or TRBV6-3 to TRBJ1-3; D not certain. With 6 bases removed from V and 2 bases from J, the gap between germline ends came to 11 bases. The CDR3 loop spans 14 amino acids. Looked up from germline, CDR1 is MNHEY and CDR2 is SVGEGT. The CDR3 is CASSRAAPGNTIYF. Here the CDR3 DNA reads TGTGCCAGCAGCCGGGCCGCACCTGGAAACACCATATATTTT.

The table lists this clonotype with many counts. The chain carries TRBV7-2 and TRBJ2-7; D gene ambiguous. Germline-derived CDR1 and CDR2 are SGHTA and FQGNSA. Trimming took off 5 bases at V and 0 bases at J, with 11 bases between the two ends. The CDR3 extends over 14 amino acids. In DNA, the CDR3 is TGTGCCAGCAGCCCCGTCACCAGCTCCTACGAGCAGTACTTC. Protein: CASSPVTSSYEQYF.

The sample holds many counts of this clonotype. The chain links TRBV20-1 to TRBJ1-1; D remains unclear. This CDR3 comprises 14 residues. In germline, CDR1 is DFQATT, CDR2 SNEGSKA (reference sequence). The ends were cut back, 6 bases at V and 3 bases at J, with 17 bases in the middle. CDR3: CSASQTGSYTEAFF. The CDR3 coding sequence is TGCAGTGCAAGCCAAACCGGGAGCTACACTGAAGCTTTCTTT.

This clonotype was seen once. J is TRBJ1-5 and V is TRBV12-3 or TRBV12-4, with D uncertain. Trimming took 1 base from V and 2 from J, leaving 12 bases between them. The CDR3 covers 16 residues. CDR3 nucleotide sequence: TGTGCCAGCAGTTTAGGAGCGAACCGCGGCAATCAGCCCCAGCATTTT. Its protein is CASSLGANRGNQPQHF.

This clonotype has more than one count but fewer than ten. J is TRBJ2-3 and V is TRBV7-6, with TRBD2 identical over 10 bases. The CDR3 length is 16 residues. CDR1 and CDR2 (germline): SGHVS, FNYEAQ. V shed 5 bases and J 3 bases; nucleotides not matched to a gene: 8. The CDR3 sequence: CASSPGSGGATDTQYF. CDR3 DNA sequence: TGTGCCAGCAGCCCGGGGAGCGGGGGGGCAACAGATACGCAGTATTTT.

Many counts were recorded for this clonotype. The chain recombines TRBV4-2 with TRBJ2-2; D remains ambiguous. The CDR3 extends over 14 amino acids. The V end lost 1 base, the J end lost 5 bases, and 8 bases lay between the germline ends. Germline CDR1 reads LGHNA; CDR2 reads YNFKEQ. The CDR3 protein is CASSQGGDTGELFF. The CDR3 nucleotides read TGTGCCAGCAGCCAAGGAGGAGATACCGGGGAGCTGTTTTTT.

CDR3 region: CATSDPGQGRHNEQFF. As DNA, the CDR3 is TGTGCCACCAGTGATCCTGGACAGGGGAGGCACAATGAGCAGTTCTTC. The V gene is TRBV24-1, the J gene TRBJ2-1, with 9 bases matching TRBD1. This CDR3 is built from 16 residues. CDR1 is KGHDR and CDR2 is SFDVKD in the germline V gene. V dropped 3 bases and J dropped 5; count of bases not matched to a gene: 7.

This clonotype appeared many times. The chain uses TRBV2 and TRBJ2-1, with D perhaps being TRBD1 or TRBD2 (5 bases each). Trimming cost V 5 bases and J 7 bases, with 21 bases left between them. Looked up from germline, CDR1 is SNHLY and CDR2 is FYNNEI. The CDR3 consists of 16 residues. CDR3 coding DNA: TGTGCCAGCAGTAAAATAATACCCGGGACGAAAAATGAGCAGTTCTTC. It translates to CASSKIIPGTKNEQFF. The complete variable domain, with remaining parts taken from reference TRBV2 and TRBJ2-1, reads EPEVTQTPSHQVTQMGQEVILRCVPISNHLYFYWYRQILGQKVEFLVSFYNNEISEKSEIFDDQFSVERPDGSNFTLKIRSTKLEDSAMYFCASSKIIPGTKNEQFFGPGTRLTVL.

This clonotype was seen many times. The chain recombines TRBV5-1 with TRBJ2-1; D ambiguous. From germline, CDR1 is SGHRS and CDR2 YFSETQ. CDR3 size: 14 residues. The V gene lost 0 bases and the J gene lost 8 bases, with 12 bases spanning the gap. This CDR3 reads CASSLVGLYDEQFF. Written as DNA, the CDR3 is TGCGCCAGCAGCTTGGTAGGGCTATACGATGAGCAGTTCTTC.

This clonotype has ten or more counts. V and J are TRBV18 and TRBJ1-6; TRBD1 agrees at 7 bases. This CDR3 has 17 residues. Trimming at V came to 6 bases and at J to 14 bases, leaving 22 bases not matched to a gene. The V gene's germline CDR1 is KGHSH and CDR2 LQKENI. CDR3 nucleotide sequence: TGTGCCAGCTCCCTTGGTCGACAGGGTGGAGGCGACGGGGCCCTCCACTTT. This sequence encodes CASSLGRQGGGDGALHF.